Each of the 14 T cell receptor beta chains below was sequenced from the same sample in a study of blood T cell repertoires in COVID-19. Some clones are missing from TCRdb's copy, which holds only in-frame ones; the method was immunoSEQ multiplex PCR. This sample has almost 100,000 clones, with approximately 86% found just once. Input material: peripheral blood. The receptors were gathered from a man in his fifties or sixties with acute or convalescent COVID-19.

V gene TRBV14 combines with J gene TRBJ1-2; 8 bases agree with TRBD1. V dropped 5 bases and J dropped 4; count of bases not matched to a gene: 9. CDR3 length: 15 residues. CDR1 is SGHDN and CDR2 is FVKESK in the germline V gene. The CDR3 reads CASSSMGQVGYGYTF. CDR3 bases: TGTGCCAGCAGCTCAATGGGACAGGTGGGCTATGGCTACACCTTC.

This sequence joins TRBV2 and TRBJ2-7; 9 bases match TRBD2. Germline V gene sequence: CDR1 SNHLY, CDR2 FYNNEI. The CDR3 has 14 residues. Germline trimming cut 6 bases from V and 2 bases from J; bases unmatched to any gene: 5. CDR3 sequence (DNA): TGTGCCAGCAGCTTGACTAGCGGCCCCTACGAGCAGTACTTC. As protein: CASSLTSGPYEQYF. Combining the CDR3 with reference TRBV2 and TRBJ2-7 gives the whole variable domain EPEVTQTPSHQVTQMGQEVILRCVPISNHLYFYWYRQILGQKVEFLVSFYNNEISEKSEIFDDQFSVERPDGSNFTLKIRSTKLEDSAMYFCASSLTSGPYEQYFGPGTRLTVT.

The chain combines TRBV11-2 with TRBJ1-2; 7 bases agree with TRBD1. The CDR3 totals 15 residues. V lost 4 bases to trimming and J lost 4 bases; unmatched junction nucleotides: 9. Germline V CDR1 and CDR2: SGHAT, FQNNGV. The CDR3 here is CASSSDREASYGYTF. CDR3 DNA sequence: TGTGCCAGCAGCTCCGACAGGGAAGCCAGCTATGGCTACACCTTC.

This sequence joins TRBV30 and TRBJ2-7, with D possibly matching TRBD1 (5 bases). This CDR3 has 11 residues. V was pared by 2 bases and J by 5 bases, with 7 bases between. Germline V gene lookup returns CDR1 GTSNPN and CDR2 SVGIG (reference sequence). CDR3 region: CAWSQGDEQYF. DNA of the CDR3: TGTGCCTGGAGTCAGGGCGACGAGCAGTACTTC. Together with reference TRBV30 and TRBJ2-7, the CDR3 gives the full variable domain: SQTIHQWPATLVQPVGSPLSLECTVEGTSNPNLYWYRQAAGRGLQLLFYSVGIGQISSEVPQNLSASRPQDRQFILSSKKLLLSDSGFYLCAWSQGDEQYFGPGTRLTVT.

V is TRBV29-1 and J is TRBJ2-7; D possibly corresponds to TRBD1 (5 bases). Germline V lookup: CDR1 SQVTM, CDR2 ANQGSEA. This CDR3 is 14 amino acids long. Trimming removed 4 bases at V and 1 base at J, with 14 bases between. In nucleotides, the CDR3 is TGCAGCGTTGGCAGGGAAAGGATATCCTACGAGCAGTACTTC. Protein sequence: CSVGRERISYEQYF.

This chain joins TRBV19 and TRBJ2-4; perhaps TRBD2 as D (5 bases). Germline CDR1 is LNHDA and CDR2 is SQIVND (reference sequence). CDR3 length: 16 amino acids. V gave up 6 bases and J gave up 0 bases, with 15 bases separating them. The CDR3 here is CASSPSGNLAKNIQYF. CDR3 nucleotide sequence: TGTGCCAGTAGCCCAAGCGGTAATCTAGCCAAAAACATTCAGTACTTC.

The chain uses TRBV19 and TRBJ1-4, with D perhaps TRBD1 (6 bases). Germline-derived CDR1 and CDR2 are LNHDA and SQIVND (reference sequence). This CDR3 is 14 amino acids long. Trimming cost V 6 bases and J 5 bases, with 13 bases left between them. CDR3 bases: TGTGCCAGTAGCCGACAGGTATCAAATGAAAAACTGTTTTTT. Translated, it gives CASSRQVSNEKLFF.

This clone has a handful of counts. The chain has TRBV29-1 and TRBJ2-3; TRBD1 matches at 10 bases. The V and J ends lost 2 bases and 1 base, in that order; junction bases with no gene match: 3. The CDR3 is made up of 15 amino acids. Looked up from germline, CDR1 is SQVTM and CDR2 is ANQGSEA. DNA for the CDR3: TGCAGCGTTGAACCCGACAGGGGGCGCACAGATACGCAGTATTTT. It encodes CSVEPDRGRTDTQYF.

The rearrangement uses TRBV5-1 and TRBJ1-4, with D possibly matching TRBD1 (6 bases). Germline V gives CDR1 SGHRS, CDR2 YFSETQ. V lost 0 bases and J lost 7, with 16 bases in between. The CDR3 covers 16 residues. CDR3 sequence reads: CASSLVSAGAGEKLFF. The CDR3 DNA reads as TGCGCCAGCAGCTTGGTATCTGCAGGGGCGGGTGAAAAACTGTTTTTT. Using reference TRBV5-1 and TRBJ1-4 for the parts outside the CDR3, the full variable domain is KAGVTQTPRYLIKTRGQQVTLSCSPISGHRSVSWYQQTPGQGLQFLFEYFSETQRNKGNFPGRFSGRQFSNSRSEMNVSTLELGDSALYLCASSLVSAGAGEKLFFGSGTQLSVL.

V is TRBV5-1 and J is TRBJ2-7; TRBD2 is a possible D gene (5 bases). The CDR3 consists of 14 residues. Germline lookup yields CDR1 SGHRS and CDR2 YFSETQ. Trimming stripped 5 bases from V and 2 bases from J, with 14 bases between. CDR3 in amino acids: CASRTVGVPYEQYF. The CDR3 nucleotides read TGCGCCAGCAGGACCGTCGGGGTCCCCTACGAGCAGTACTTC.

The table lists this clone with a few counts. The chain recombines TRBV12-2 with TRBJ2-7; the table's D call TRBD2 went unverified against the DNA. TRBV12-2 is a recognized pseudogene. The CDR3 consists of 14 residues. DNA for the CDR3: TGTGCAAGTCGCTTAAGACTAGCAAACTACGAGCAGTACTTC. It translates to CASRLRLANYEQYF.

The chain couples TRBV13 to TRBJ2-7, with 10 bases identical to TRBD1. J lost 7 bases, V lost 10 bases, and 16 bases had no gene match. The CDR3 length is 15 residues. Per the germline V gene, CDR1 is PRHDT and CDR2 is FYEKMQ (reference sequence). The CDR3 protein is CAILVETGGSWEQYF. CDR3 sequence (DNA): TGTGCCATTTTGGTGGAGACAGGGGGCAGTTGGGAGCAGTACTTC. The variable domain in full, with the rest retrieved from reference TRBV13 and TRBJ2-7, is AAGVIQSPRHLIKEKRETATLKCYPIPRHDTVYWYQQGPGQDPQFLISFYEKMQSDKGSIPDRFSAQQFSDYHSELNMSSLELGDSALYFCAILVETGGSWEQYFGPGTRLTVT.

The CDR3 is CASSYDGGNTIYF. The DNA for the CDR3 is TGTGCCAGCAGTTACGACGGGGGAAACACCATATATTTT. The gene calls are TRBV6-5 and TRBJ1-3; D is uncertain. V dropped 2 bases and J dropped 4 bases, with 6 bases sitting between them. CDR3 length: 13 residues. Germline loops: CDR1 MNHEY, CDR2 SVGAGI.

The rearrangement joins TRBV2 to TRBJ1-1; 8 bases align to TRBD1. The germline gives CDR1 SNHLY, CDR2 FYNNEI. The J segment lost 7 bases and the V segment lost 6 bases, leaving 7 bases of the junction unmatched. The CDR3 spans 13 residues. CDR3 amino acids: CASSGRQGNEAFF. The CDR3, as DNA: TGTGCCAGCAGCGGAAGACAGGGGAATGAAGCTTTCTTT.